This paragraph covers one T cell receptor beta chain sequence. Its cognate antigen is unknown. This PCR relied on a set of 60 Vbeta primers and 13 Jbeta primers. Data came from immunoSEQ multiplex PCR; TCRdb stores just in-frame clones and leaves some out. The sample lists 95,000 to 150,000 clones; approximately 80% were seen once. The data originate from a study of cytomegalovirus exposure and HLA in healthy donors. General study points: Other equally common chains were less clonally expanded than HLA-associated TCR beta chains, a later analysis showed. Three chains linked to CMV were shown in vitro to be specific for CMV antigens. Researchers catalogued roughly 170 TCR beta chains as cytomegalovirus-associated.

The sequence derives from a young man in good health and CMV-seropositive. Sequences were obtained from PBMCs.

This chain's CDR3 is CAISVDDTSRGYTF. Written as DNA, the CDR3 is TGTGCCATCAGTGTTGACGACACTTCCCGGGGCTACACCTTC. V and J are TRBV10-3 and TRBJ1-2; no definite D call. The CDR3 spans 14 residues. Looked up from germline, CDR1 is ENHRY and CDR2 is SYGVKD. V lost 4 bases, J lost 8 bases, and 17 bases lay in between.